The 10 T cell receptor beta chains given below trace back to one sample, sequenced in a study of PD-L1 blockade in urothelial cancer. Measured with immunoSEQ multiplex PCR; TCRdb has only the in-frame clones, and not every one. Among some 77,000 clones listed, about 85% were seen once. Sample: PBMCs, taken around atezolizumab (anti-PD-L1) treatment. The receptors were gathered from a woman aged 65 to 85 with urothelial cancer.

This clone was recorded a few times. V gene TRBV10-3 combines with J gene TRBJ2-2; tentatively, D is TRBD2 (5 bases). This CDR3 contains 18 residues. Per germline, CDR1 ENHRY and CDR2 SYGVKD. V was pared by 3 bases and J by 0 bases, with 17 bases between. The CDR3 sequence is CAISDSPVGGPNTGELFF. The CDR3, as DNA: TGTGCCATCAGTGACTCGCCGGTTGGAGGACCGAACACCGGGGAGCTGTTTTTT.

This chain links TRBV5-5 with TRBJ2-4, with TRBD2 as a possible D gene (5 bases). Trimming took 1 base from V and 16 from J, leaving 18 bases between them. The CDR3 loop spans 13 amino acids. CDR1 is SGHKS, CDR2 YYEKEE, per germline (reference sequence). The CDR3 DNA sequence: TGTGCCAGCAGCTTGAGCCCCTCCTTCGGGGAATACTTC. Residues: CASSLSPSFGEYF.

V and J are TRBV5-1 and TRBJ2-3, with 10 positions matching TRBD2. Trimming removed 2 bases from V and 9 bases from J; junction bases left unmatched: 9. CDR1 and CDR2 (germline): SGHRS, YFSETQ. The CDR3 extends over 15 amino acids. The CDR3 nucleotides are TGCGCCAGCAGCTTTGGGCTAGCGGGAGTCCAAACGCAGTATTTT. This sequence encodes CASSFGLAGVQTQYF.

J is TRBJ2-2 and V is TRBV2, with a possible D match to TRBD2 (6 bases). The CDR3 runs 14 residues. Germline-derived CDR1 and CDR2 are SNHLY and FYNNEI. The V and J ends lost 4 bases and 4 bases respectively, with 10 bases between them. CDR3 sequence (DNA): TGTGCCAGCAGTGGGGACTGGGGCACCGGGGAGCTGTTTTTT. Residues: CASSGDWGTGELFF.

The genes are TRBV11-2 and TRBJ1-2; TRBD1 matches at 8 bases. V was pared by 1 base and J by 8 bases, with 6 bases of the junction left unmatched. Germline CDR1 SGHAT, CDR2 FQNNGV. The CDR3 is made up of 14 amino acids. As DNA, the CDR3 is TGTGCCAGCAGCTTAGTACCAGGGGGCTACGGCTACACCTTC. Residues: CASSLVPGGYGYTF.

The chain is built from TRBV4-2 and TRBJ1-1, with D maybe TRBD1 (5 bases). The V end lost 6 bases, the J end lost 3 bases, and 14 bases lay between the germline ends. The germline V gene has CDR1 LGHNA and CDR2 YNFKEQ. There are 14 residues in the CDR3. In nucleotides, the CDR3 is TGTGCCAGCAGTCGGGAGGGGTTGCACACTGAAGCTTTCTTT. Its translation is CASSREGLHTEAFF.

CDR3 bases: TGTGCCATCAGTGCAACTAGCGGGGGGGACACCGGGGAGCTGTTTTTT. The encoded protein is CAISATSGGDTGELFF. The rearrangement joins TRBV10-3 to TRBJ2-2; 13 bases are shared with TRBD2. The CDR3 totals 16 residues. CDR1 ENHRY and CDR2 SYGVKD come from the germline V gene. The junction had 2 bases not matched to a gene; V was cut back by 4 bases and J by 3 bases.

The chain's CDR3 is CASSQGALGNTIYF. The CDR3, as DNA: TGTGCCAGCAGTCAGGGGGCGCTTGGAAACACCATATATTTT. V gene TRBV6-1 combines with J gene TRBJ1-3, with 8 nucleotides matching TRBD1. Germline assignment: CDR1 MNHNS and CDR2 SASEGT. Trimming at V came to 5 bases and at J to 3 bases, leaving 3 bases not matched to a gene. The CDR3 sequence is 14 residues long.

V is TRBV6-6 and J is TRBJ2-7; possibly TRBD2 for D (7 bases). The CDR3 runs 14 residues. Germline values: CDR1 MNHNY, CDR2 SVGAGI (reference sequence). V lost 2 bases and J lost 5, with 13 bases in between. This CDR3 is CASSYVGGPHEQYF. CDR3 DNA sequence: TGTGCCAGCAGTTACGTCGGGGGGCCCCACGAGCAGTACTTC.

The J gene is TRBJ1-2, the V gene TRBV7-9; D not certain. The length of the CDR3 is 13 residues. V was pared by 5 bases and J by 7 bases, with 14 bases between. Germline CDR1 reads SEHNR; CDR2 reads FQNEAQ (reference sequence). The CDR3 sequence: CASSQDYTSGYTF. The CDR3 nucleotides are TGTGCCAGCAGCCAAGACTACACGTCTGGCTACACCTTC.